This TCR beta chain appears in the sequencing data of a study of shared clonotypes between healthy human individuals. For the study at large: Sampling drew on donors who were two women and three men aged 18 to 49. Whole-study findings and limits: Between a handful of donors, naive CD4 clonotypes were shared at a level of around 5.2%.

This CDR3 has 13 amino acids. Germline CDR1 reads SNHLY; CDR2 reads FYNNEI. Trimming shortened V by 7 bases and J by 2 bases, and 10 bases separated the two germline ends. In regard to this clone: Its antigen remains unidentified.

CD4+ cells yielded CD45RA+ naive and CD45RA-negative memory subsets. Repertoires were generated with immunoSEQ multiplex PCR, while TCRdb's copy carries only in-frame clones and drops some. Of more than 850,000 clones in the sample, 75% to 85% are singletons; the top ten hold under 0.6%. The specimen sequenced was memory CD4+ T cells from PBMCs. Subset meaning: CD45RA-negative fraction. The sequence was obtained from a man in his late teens or twenties in good health. Some clones in this sample may be carry-over from other donors' samples. The chain has TRBV2 and TRBJ2-3; D possibly corresponds to TRBD1 (5 bases). This chain's CDR3 is CASKQGHTDTQYF. The CDR3 coding sequence is TGTGCCAGCAAGCAGGGTCACACAGATACGCAGTATTTT.